This is a list of T cell receptor beta chains from one sample in a study of blood T cell repertoires in COVID-19. Data came from immunoSEQ multiplex PCR; TCRdb stores just in-frame clones and leaves some out. The profile shows roughly 260,000 clones, 70% to 90% of them singletons. Sequenced material: peripheral blood. The origin of the receptors is a middle-aged woman who had recovered from COVID-19. CDR3s include the opening cysteine and the closing phenylalanine or tryptophan. A D gene is named only where the DNA matches it firmly. Only part of the rows carry a size: once, few, many, or a class if the clone is expanded.

clone_size j_call d_call v_call cdr3_aa cdr3_nt
. TRBJ1-1 TRBD1 TRBV6-1 CASSGALGTVNTEAFF TGTGCCAGCAGTGGCGCTCTAGGGACAGTGAACACTGAAGCTTTCTTT
few TRBJ2-7 TRBD1 TRBV5-1 CASSLETGGDEQYF TGCGCCAGCAGCTTGGAGACAGGGGGAGACGAGCAGTACTTC
few TRBJ1-2 . TRBV4-1 CASSQETGHYGYTF TGCGCCAGCAGCCAAGAAACAGGGCACTATGGCTACACCTTC
once TRBJ2-7 . TRBV7-2 CASSFGTGYEQYF TGTGCCAGCAGCTTCGGGACTGGTTACGAGCAGTACTTC
. TRBJ2-5 . TRBV6-5 CASSSPGSGTQYF TGTGCCAGCAGCTCACCCGGGAGCGGGACCCAGTACTTC
. TRBJ2-1 TRBD2 TRBV5-1 CASSMGLASEQFF TGCGCCAGCAGCATGGGACTAGCGAGTGAGCAGTTCTTC
once TRBJ1-4 TRBD1 TRBV5-1 CASSLGGGTVNEKLFF TGCGCCAGCAGCTTGGGGGGCGGGACAGTAAATGAAAAACTGTTTTTT
. TRBJ1-4 . TRBV5-1 CASSSLAGATNEKLFF TGCGCCAGCAGCTCATTGGCAGGGGCAACTAATGAAAAACTGTTTTTT
. TRBJ1-5 . TRBV28 CASSYSPYQPQHF TGTGCCAGCAGTTACAGCCCTTATCAGCCCCAGCATTTT
. TRBJ1-2 TRBD1 TRBV11-2 CASSPHGTGSSYGYTF TGTGCCAGCAGCCCACACGGGACAGGGAGTTCCTATGGCTACACCTTC
. TRBJ2-2 TRBD2 TRBV9 CASSLAGTSGFTNTGELFF TGTGCCAGCAGCCTAGCGGGGACTAGCGGGTTCACGAACACCGGGGAGCTGTTTTTT
. TRBJ1-2 . TRBV19 CASSVRGGGYTF TGTGCCAGTAGTGTCCGGGGAGGGGGCTACACCTTC
. TRBJ1-2 TRBD1 TRBV6-2/TRBV6-3 CASSQGTASNYGYTF TGTGCCAGCAGCCAAGGGACAGCTTCTAACTATGGCTACACCTTC
. TRBJ2-3 TRBD2 TRBV4-1 CASSHALAIAGGTTDTQYF TGCGCCAGCAGCCACGCGCTAGCTATAGCGGGGGGCACTACAGATACGCAGTATTTT
once TRBJ2-3 TRBD2 TRBV5-8 CASSFHAGGSTDTQYF TGTGCCAGCAGCTTCCATGCGGGGGGGAGCACAGATACGCAGTATTTT
. TRBJ1-4 . TRBV29-1 CSVEDRGEKLFF TGCAGCGTTGAGGATAGGGGTGAAAAACTGTTTTTT